This TCR beta chain is from a study of molecular identifiers for immune sequencing clone quantification. Study-level results: Clonotypes surpassing 20 RNA copies contained over 98% of effector molecules, versus under 1% in naive cells.

Bulk TCR libraries used previously described methods and listed TCR primers. TCRdb ran MiXCR on the PCR reads and lists one entry per CDR3 protein. The table records some 580,000 distinct CDR3 sequences, approximately 24% of them present only once. This clonotype was counted between two and nine times. Its cognate antigen is unknown. The sample was naive CD8+ T cells from blood, with Jurkat cell RNA spiked in. Subset here: FACS-sorted CD8+CD4-CCR7+CD45RA+ naive T cells. The source is a human donor in good health. Some libraries in this study had Jurkat cell RNA spiked in.

The CDR3 protein is CSATGESAEQYF. The CDR3 nucleotides read TGCAGTGCTACCGGGGAGAGCGCCGAGCAGTACTTC. V usage is TRBV20-1 and J usage is TRBJ2-7; the D gene is possibly TRBD2 (5 bases). V was clipped by 4 bases and J by 6 bases, with 13 bases between them. Germline V gene sequence: CDR1 DFQATT, CDR2 SNEGSKA (reference sequence). The CDR3 length is 12 residues.